Below, 24 T cell receptor beta chains from the same sample are listed, as sequenced in a study of beta chain features in type 1 diabetes. The investigators reverse transcribed all of the isolated RNA, so they sequenced expressed TCRB transcripts. Here immunoSEQ multiplex PCR was the method, and the copy in TCRdb shows in-frame clones only, minus some. The sample records approximately 150,000 clones, around a tenth being singletons. Sequenced input: central memory CD4+ T cells from blood. All receptors derive from a woman aged 35 to 49 in good health.

This clone was seen a handful of times. The chain recombines TRBV5-1 with TRBJ1-4; 7 bases line up with TRBD1. Per the germline V gene, CDR1 is SGHRS and CDR2 is YFSETQ. The CDR3 totals 15 residues. The trim removed 3 bases at V and 8 bases at J, leaving 10 bases unmatched. CDR3 sequence: CASSWDGTVGEKLFF. CDR3 bases: TGCGCCAGCAGCTGGGACGGGACAGTGGGAGAAAAACTGTTTTTT.

This clone was counted a few times. This chain connects TRBV10-3 to TRBJ2-7, with 9 positions matching TRBD1. Trimming took 2 bases from V and 5 from J; bases not matched to a gene: 10. The CDR3 runs 16 residues. CDR1 and CDR2 from the germline V gene are ENHRY and SYGVKD. The CDR3 sequence: CAISEPGQGAGNEQYF. DNA of the CDR3: TGTGCCATCAGTGAGCCGGGACAGGGCGCCGGGAACGAGCAGTACTTC.

This clone has only a few counts. CDR3 residues: CASSQGDGRRYEQYF. The CDR3 bases are TGTGCCAGCAGCCAAGGGGATGGTCGGCGCTACGAGCAGTACTTC. J is TRBJ2-7 and V is TRBV7-6; perhaps TRBD1 as D (5 bases). Trimming shortened V by 5 bases and J by 3 bases, and 17 bases separated the two germline ends. This CDR3 has 15 residues. CDR1 is SGHVS, CDR2 FNYEAQ, per germline.

In its sample, this clone was seen a few times. The J gene is TRBJ2-2, the V gene TRBV9; TRBD1 is a possible D gene (6 bases). The CDR3 length is 16 residues. V was pared by 0 bases and J by 0 bases, with 9 bases between. The germline CDR1 and CDR2 sequences are SGDLS and YYNGEE. Here the CDR3 DNA reads TGTGCCAGCAGCGTAGTTGCAGGGGCGAACACCGGGGAGCTGTTTTTT. This sequence encodes CASSVVAGANTGELFF.

The CDR3 DNA sequence: TGTGCCAGCAGCCGCAGAGGGAGTGCGAACACCGGGGAGCTGTTTTTT. Protein product: CASSRRGSANTGELFF. The V and J genes are TRBV11-2 and TRBJ2-2; D may be TRBD2 (5 bases). Per the germline V gene, CDR1 is SGHAT and CDR2 is FQNNGV. The length of the CDR3 is 16 residues. Deletions cut 5 bases from V and 0 bases from J, with 13 bases between.

This clone was detected a few times. The chain has TRBV19 and TRBJ2-3, with D possibly matching TRBD1 (6 bases). Germline CDR1 LNHDA, CDR2 SQIVND (reference sequence). This CDR3 is built from 17 residues. Trimming stripped 3 bases from V and 6 bases from J, with 22 bases between. The CDR3 protein is CASSITARTVRADTQYF. CDR3 in DNA: TGTGCCAGTAGTATCACCGCTCGGACAGTTAGGGCCGATACGCAGTATTTT. The variable domain in full, completed from reference TRBV19 and TRBJ2-3, reads DGGITQSPKYLFRKEGQNVTLSCEQNLNHDAMYWYRQDPGQGLRLIYYSQIVNDFQKGDIAEGYSVSREKKESFPLTVTSAQKNPTAFYLCASSITARTVRADTQYFGPGTRLTVL.

This clone was picked up a small number of times. V gene TRBV5-6 combines with J gene TRBJ2-3, with D tentatively TRBD2 (6 bases). V lost 4 bases, J lost 8 bases, and 20 bases lay in between. The germline gives CDR1 SGHDT, CDR2 YYEEEE. The CDR3 covers 15 residues. CDR3 in amino acids: CASSPLGGTGGTQYF. The DNA of the CDR3 is TGTGCCAGCAGCCCGCTCGGGGGTACCGGGGGTACGCAGTATTTT.

V and J are TRBV5-1 and TRBJ2-1, with 15 bases identical to TRBD2. Germline lookup yields CDR1 SGHRS and CDR2 YFSETQ. V shed 4 bases, J shed 6 bases, and the junction held 8 bases outside the gene matches. CDR3 size: 17 residues. This chain's CDR3 is CASSPGLAGGPGNEQFF. CDR3 sequence (DNA): TGCGCCAGCAGCCCTGGACTAGCGGGGGGGCCTGGCAATGAGCAGTTCTTC. The full variable domain, with the rest looked up from reference TRBV5-1 and TRBJ2-1, is KAGVTQTPRYLIKTRGQQVTLSCSPISGHRSVSWYQQTPGQGLQFLFEYFSETQRNKGNFPGRFSGRQFSNSRSEMNVSTLELGDSALYLCASSPGLAGGPGNEQFFGPGTRLTVL.

The rearrangement joins TRBV7-6 to TRBJ1-1; 9 nucleotides align to TRBD1. The CDR3 contains 14 residues. The germline CDR1 and CDR2 sequences are SGHVS and FNYEAQ. Germline trimming cut 5 bases from V and 2 bases from J; bases unmatched to any gene: 3. The CDR3 sequence: CASSLTGGNTEAFF. CDR3 DNA: TGTGCCAGCAGCCTGACAGGGGGAAACACTGAAGCTTTCTTT.

This clone turned up a few times. This chain's CDR3 is CASSVSLSNTEAFF. CDR3 DNA sequence: TGTGCCAGCAGCGTAAGCCTCTCGAACACTGAAGCTTTCTTT. The chain joins TRBV7-9 to TRBJ1-1, with D unresolved. Between the trimmed V and J ends, which lost 5 bases and 1 base, there was a span of 11 bases. The CDR3 sequence is 14 residues long. Germline V gives CDR1 SEHNR, CDR2 FQNEAQ (reference sequence). The whole variable domain, remainder taken from reference TRBV7-9 and TRBJ1-1, is DTGVSQNPRHKITKRGQNVTFRCDPISEHNRLYWYRQTLGQGPEFLTYFQNEAQLEKSRLLSDRFSAERPKGSFSTLEIQRTEQGDSAMYLCASSVSLSNTEAFFGQGTRLTVV.

The chain has TRBV2 and TRBJ1-5, with 7 bases fitting TRBD1. Germline lookup yields CDR1 SNHLY and CDR2 FYNNEI. With 3 bases clipped from V and 6 bases from J, the junction kept 8 bases outside the gene matches. This CDR3 comprises 15 residues. The CDR3 loop is CASSDRGARSQPQHF. As DNA, the CDR3 is TGTGCCAGCAGTGACAGGGGGGCTAGGTCTCAGCCCCAGCATTTT.

In its sample, this clone was seen a few times. This chain joins TRBV14 and TRBJ2-5, with D unresolved. V lost 1 base and J lost 2, with 5 bases in between. CDR3 length: 13 amino acids. From germline, CDR1 is SGHDN and CDR2 FVKESK. The CDR3 spells CASSQGHQETQYF. DNA of the CDR3: TGTGCCAGCAGCCAAGGGCATCAAGAGACCCAGTACTTC.

This clone was counted many times. This CDR3 reads CASSLFRSYEQYF. The DNA for the CDR3 is TGTGCCAGCAGCTTGTTCAGATCCTACGAGCAGTACTTC. The chain carries TRBV5-6 and TRBJ2-7; D not resolved. The CDR3 extends over 13 amino acids. Germline lookup yields CDR1 SGHDT and CDR2 YYEEEE. V was trimmed by 1 base and J by 1 base, leaving 6 bases between them.

The rearrangement joins TRBV7-9 to TRBJ1-1, with no clear D. V shed 0 bases and J shed 7 bases, with 12 bases lying between them. CDR3 length equals 14 residues. Germline V gene lookup returns CDR1 SEHNR and CDR2 FQNEAQ (reference sequence). The CDR3 region is CASSLAGSRHEAFF. The CDR3 DNA sequence: TGTGCCAGCAGCTTAGCCGGATCGAGACATGAAGCTTTCTTT. The full variable domain, rest sourced from reference TRBV7-9 and TRBJ1-1, is DTGVSQNPRHKITKRGQNVTFRCDPISEHNRLYWYRQTLGQGPEFLTYFQNEAQLEKSRLLSDRFSAERPKGSFSTLEIQRTEQGDSAMYLCASSLAGSRHEAFFGQGTRLTVV.

The J gene is TRBJ1-1, the V gene TRBV5-4; weak D call: TRBD1 (5 bases). Germline V gene sequence: CDR1 SGHNT, CDR2 YYREEE (reference sequence). Trimming took off 7 bases at V and 5 bases at J, with 15 bases between the two ends. The CDR3 is 13 residues long. In DNA, the CDR3 is TGTGCCAGCTACGGGGCGGGAGGTACTGAAGCTTTCTTT. Translated, it gives CASYGAGGTEAFF.

This clone was seen more than once but under ten times. The chain links TRBV28 to TRBJ2-5, with TRBD2 identical over 10 bases. The J segment lost 2 bases and the V segment lost 5 bases, leaving 2 bases of the junction unmatched. Per the germline V gene, CDR1 is MDHEN and CDR2 is SYDVKM. CDR3 length: 14 amino acids. CDR3 bases: TGTGCCAGCAGTCAAGCGGGGGGGCAAGAGACCCAGTACTTC. It is translated as CASSQAGGQETQYF.

The rearrangement uses TRBV11-2 and TRBJ2-1; D call uncertain. The CDR3 is 11 amino acids. Trimming removed 5 bases at V and 8 bases at J, with 7 bases between. Germline V gene lookup returns CDR1 SGHAT and CDR2 FQNNGV. The chain's CDR3 is CASSPFDEQFF. In nucleotides, the CDR3 is TGTGCCAGCAGCCCCTTCGATGAGCAGTTCTTC.

This clone came up a few times. The rearrangement joins TRBV2 to TRBJ2-7, with 7 positions matching TRBD1. Germline CDR1 and CDR2: SNHLY and FYNNEI. The V segment lost 7 bases and the J segment 1 base; nucleotides outside the gene matches: 10. There are 15 residues in the CDR3. The DNA for the CDR3 is TGTGCCAGCACCGAAAGGGGACAGACTTCCTACGAGCAGTACTTC. It translates to CASTERGQTSYEQYF.

The sample holds many counts of this clone. In DNA form, the CDR3 reads TGTGCCAGCAGCTTCCGGGGGGGCAGCACAGATACGCAGTATTTT. The encoded protein is CASSFRGGSTDTQYF. The chain carries TRBV7-9 and TRBJ2-3, with TRBD2 identical over 8 bases. In germline, CDR1 is SEHNR, CDR2 FQNEAQ (reference sequence). This CDR3 is 15 amino acids long. Unmatched junction bases numbered 2, after V lost 3 bases and J lost 0 bases.

This clone was seen more than once but under ten times. This chain connects TRBV5-1 to TRBJ2-3; 12 positions match TRBD2. This CDR3 region has 15 residues. Germline V gene data show CDR1 as SGHRS and CDR2 as YFSETQ. V gave up 5 bases and J gave up 2 bases; unmatched junction bases: 3. The CDR3 DNA reads as TGCGCCAGCAGTCGGACTAGCGGGAACACAGATACGCAGTATTTT. Its protein is CASSRTSGNTDTQYF.

The chain recombines TRBV11-2 with TRBJ2-2; D remains unclear. The CDR3 has 13 residues. Between the trimmed V and J ends, which lost 5 bases and 2 bases, there was a span of 6 bases. CDR1 is SGHAT and CDR2 is FQNNGV in the germline V gene. The CDR3, as DNA: TGTGCCAGCAGCCCTACTAACACCGGGGAGCTGTTTTTT. It yields the protein CASSPTNTGELFF.

Only a few counts were recorded for this clone. CDR3 DNA: TGCGCCAGCAGCCAAGATGGACCAGGGCCCAACTATGGCTACACCTTC. Translated, it gives CASSQDGPGPNYGYTF. V usage is TRBV4-3 and J usage is TRBJ1-2, with D possibly being TRBD1 (5 bases). Per germline, CDR1 LGHNA and CDR2 YSLEER. Between the trimmed V and J ends, which lost 0 bases and 2 bases, there was a span of 13 bases. The CDR3 sequence is 16 residues long.

The rearrangement uses TRBV6-5 and TRBJ2-3, with D tentatively TRBD1 (5 bases). The V end was cut by 7 bases, the J end by 1 base, with 9 bases between. Germline V gene lookup returns CDR1 MNHEY and CDR2 SVGAGI. The CDR3 contains 13 residues. DNA of the CDR3: TGTGCCAGCATTCCGACAGGCACAGATACGCAGTATTTT. This encodes CASIPTGTDTQYF.

This clone turned up a few times. V usage is TRBV29-1 and J usage is TRBJ2-1; 10 nucleotides line up with TRBD2. V trimming: 5 bases; J trimming: 2 bases; junction bases outside the gene matches: 6. Germline CDR1 reads SQVTM; CDR2 reads ANQGSEA. The CDR3 sequence is 15 residues long. CDR3 residues: CSVSPSGGAYNEQFF. The CDR3, as DNA: TGCAGCGTTAGCCCCAGCGGGGGGGCCTACAATGAGCAGTTCTTC.